The 10 T cell receptor beta chains below all came from one sample that was sequenced in a study of CD8+ T cells in alopecia areata. Treatment in this sample: oral pan-JAK inhibitor, 5-10 mg twice daily. Sequencing relied on a cDNA template that was reverse transcribed from extracted RNA. Some clones are missing from TCRdb's copy, which holds only in-frame ones; the method was immunoSEQ multiplex PCR. Of approximately 42,000 clones listed, approximately 65% are singletons. The specimen was CD8+ T cells sorted from blood, collected at week 4, from a patient treated with tofacitinib. All receptors come from a human donor with alopecia areata.

The rearrangement links TRBV29-1 to TRBJ2-7; D is uncertain. V gave up 2 bases and J gave up 0 bases, with 8 bases separating them. CDR3 length: 13 amino acids. Germline CDR1 and CDR2: SQVTM and ANQGSEA. CDR3 DNA sequence: TGCAGCGTTGAATTGTTGAGCTCCTACGAGCAGTACTTC. This translates into CSVELLSSYEQYF.

The chain uses TRBV5-4 and TRBJ2-1; D is unresolved. The V end lost 1 base, the J end lost 5 bases, and 1 base lay between the germline ends. This CDR3 has 11 amino acids. Germline CDR1 SGHNT, CDR2 YYREEE (reference sequence). The CDR3 bases are TGTGCCAGCAGCTTGAACAATGAGCAGTTCTTC. Residues: CASSLNNEQFF.

This chain connects TRBV29-1 to TRBJ2-5; TRBD2 matches at 12 bases. With V trimmed by 1 base and J by 7 bases, 10 bases remained unmatched. The CDR3 runs to 16 residues. Germline values: CDR1 SQVTM, CDR2 ANQGSEA. In nucleotides, the CDR3 is TGCAGCGTTGAAGCCCCCGGGACTAGCGGGTCGGTGACCCAGTACTTC. This encodes CSVEAPGTSGSVTQYF.

The chain joins TRBV4-3 to TRBJ2-2; 11 bases align to TRBD2. Germline CDR1 is LGHNA and CDR2 is YSLEER. This CDR3 is 18 amino acids long. V shed 0 bases, J shed 7 bases, and the junction held 10 bases outside the gene matches. CDR3 region: CASSQDRKTSGDHGELFF. The CDR3 nucleotides are TGCGCCAGCAGCCAAGATCGTAAGACTAGCGGGGATCACGGGGAGCTGTTTTTT.

The chain uses TRBV30 and TRBJ1-4; the D is unclear. The CDR3 loop spans 13 amino acids. V was shortened by 0 bases and J by 8 bases, with 10 bases between the two germline ends. The V gene's germline CDR1 is GTSNPN and CDR2 SVGIG (reference sequence). CDR3 region: CAWSVSRGEKLFF. The CDR3 nucleotides read TGTGCCTGGAGTGTAAGTCGGGGAGAAAAACTGTTTTTT.

DNA of the CDR3: TGTGCCAGCAAGGCAGGGGAGAACACTGAAGCTTTCTTT. Translation: CASKAGENTEAFF. The chain combines TRBV13 with TRBJ1-1, with a tentative D call TRBD1 (6 bases). Trimming stripped 7 bases from V and 1 base from J, with 10 bases between. The CDR3 has 13 residues. Germline-derived CDR1 and CDR2 are PRHDT and FYEKMQ (reference sequence).

This rearrangement joins TRBV29-1 to TRBJ2-1; D remains ambiguous. Germline CDR1 reads SQVTM; CDR2 reads ANQGSEA. Trimming shortened V by 3 bases and J by 7 bases, and 10 bases separated the two germline ends. There are 12 residues in the CDR3. The DNA for the CDR3 is TGCAGCGTTGAGTTTGGTGGGAATGAGCAGTTCTTC. Encoded protein: CSVEFGGNEQFF.

This clone came up a few times. The chain uses TRBV30 and TRBJ1-3; D possibly corresponds to TRBD1 (5 bases). V was pared by 5 bases and J by 0 bases, with 8 bases between. CDR1 GTSNPN and CDR2 SVGIG come from the germline V gene (reference sequence). This CDR3 has 13 amino acids. This chain's CDR3 is CAWQDSSGNTIYF. Here the CDR3 DNA reads TGTGCCTGGCAAGACAGCTCTGGAAACACCATATATTTT.

This chain joins TRBV4-3 and TRBJ2-6; D call uncertain. Trimming took 3 bases from V and 2 from J, leaving 8 bases between them. Germline lookup yields CDR1 LGHNA and CDR2 YSLEER. The CDR3 extends over 15 amino acids. CDR3 DNA sequence: TGCGCCAGCAGCCAGGACGCGGCTGGGGCCAACGTCCTGACTTTC. The encoded protein is CASSQDAAGANVLTF.

The chain joins TRBV13 to TRBJ1-2, with D possibly being TRBD1 (5 bases). V dropped 6 bases and J dropped 3 bases, with 8 bases sitting between them. CDR3 size: 12 residues. Germline V gene lookup returns CDR1 PRHDT and CDR2 FYEKMQ (reference sequence). Here the CDR3 DNA reads TGTGCCAGCAGGGACACTTACTATGGCTACACCTTC. Protein product: CASRDTYYGYTF.